This T cell receptor beta chain comes out of a study of blood T cell repertoires in COVID-19. The wider study: From the United States, Italy and Spain came samples of acute and convalescent COVID-19. T cells, B-cell-depleted T cells, or PBMCs provided the cDNA or gDNA that served as material.

The germline V gene has CDR1 GTSNPN and CDR2 SVGIG (reference sequence). CDR3 size: 16 residues. The germline V and J ends were trimmed by 3 bases and 11 bases, with 23 bases remaining between them. Methods used by the authors: Reference gene primer amplification gave nucleated cell count estimates. Assay: immunoSEQ multiplex PCR; the TCRdb copy retains only in-frame clones and omits some. D and trimming were read from the DNA, whereas the V and J calls and clone size are those reported in that table. The table shows 50,000 to 75,000 clones, with 60% to 80% occurring only once. The chain links TRBV30 to TRBJ1-6; a weak D match, TRBD1 (6 bases). This sequence originates from a man older than 75 with active or convalescent COVID-19. Sequenced: peripheral blood. CDR3 DNA sequence: TGTGCCTGGAGAGGGACCCTGACAGGCGGGGGGACACCCCTCCACTTT. It specifies CAWRGTLTGGGTPLHF.